Listed below are T cell receptor beta chains from one sample, sequenced in a study of monozygotic twins with inflammatory bowel disease. From its re-call of the 5' RACE reads, TCRdb lists each CDR3 protein once, without DNA. The specimen's table records approximately 380,000 distinct CDR3 sequences. The material sequenced was blood. Source of these receptors: a human donor with ulcerative colitis or Crohn's disease, or a healthy co-twin of an affected twin (not recorded which). Both conserved end residues are part of each CDR3.

CDR3,V,J
CASSQARASYEQYF,TRBV4-3,TRBJ2-7
CSAPKTGRYEQYF,TRBV20-1,TRBJ2-7
CASADQGPRGGLTDTQYF,TRBV5-1,TRBJ2-3
CSVVWGGGVVHNEQFF,TRBV29-1,TRBJ2-1
CASSLRDRAKTEAFF,TRBV19,TRBJ1-1
CASSPPGLPANTGELFF,TRBV5-4,TRBJ2-2
CSADSSGTSGELPYEQYF,TRBV20-1,TRBJ2-7
CASSSLDPRDTQYF,TRBV7-3,TRBJ2-3
CATSREGGLSSYNEQFF,TRBV15,TRBJ2-1
CASSDWKSTDTQYF,TRBV5-1,TRBJ2-3
CSARSAVVNTEAFF,TRBV20-1,TRBJ1-1
CASSASGSGNTIYF,TRBV25-1,TRBJ1-3
CASSYLDRASYNEQFF,TRBV6-5,TRBJ2-1
CASSYYHRGRDSPLHF,TRBV6-5,TRBJ1-6
CASRRGNHEQYF,TRBV7-2,TRBJ2-7
CASSLDARSYEQYF,TRBV7-2,TRBJ2-7
CSALPGLFSYEQYF,TRBV20-1,TRBJ2-7
CSARRTLAQYF,TRBV20-1,TRBJ2-5
CASSQDNGLEKFF,TRBV4-1,TRBJ2-1
CASRDLVATPYEQYF,TRBV2,TRBJ2-7
CASSLFGQDNSPLHF,TRBV7-6,TRBJ1-6
CASSKRGGYTEAFF,TRBV6-1,TRBJ1-1
CAISEERGPGNQPQHF,TRBV10-3,TRBJ1-5
CSATGQGAITNTEAFF,TRBV20-1,TRBJ1-1
CASSIISGAKYEQYF,TRBV19,TRBJ2-7
CASSLDRGPEAFF,TRBV5-1,TRBJ1-1
CASSQDRGRAQETQYF,TRBV3-1,TRBJ2-5
CASSLAERDREKELQPQHF,TRBV5-1,TRBJ1-5
CSAPWTGGWYEQYF,TRBV20-1,TRBJ2-7
CSASGEAPYSEQFF,TRBV20-1,TRBJ2-1
CASSKGGTGGTEAFF,TRBV6-1,TRBJ1-1
CASSQGRQANEKLFF,TRBV4-2,TRBJ1-4
CASSSWGAGGPSHTDTQYF,TRBV12-3/TRBV12-4,TRBJ2-3
CASSPPGVRNTEAFF,TRBV18,TRBJ1-1
CASSQQGVVSPLHF,TRBV12-3/TRBV12-4,TRBJ1-6
CASSTGQTYYEQYF,TRBV5-1,TRBJ2-7
CASSSPSGVNSNQPQHF,TRBV7-2,TRBJ1-5
CASSLKQINEKLFF,TRBV7-3,TRBJ1-4
CASSLTGPSQPPYF,TRBV5-1,TRBJ2-7
CASSLTSGVTGELFF,TRBV7-9,TRBJ2-2
CASSPVAGGPDEQYF,TRBV27,TRBJ2-7
CASSLRQTKNTEAFF,TRBV5-5,TRBJ1-1
CASSLYSRSGTGELFF,TRBV27,TRBJ2-2